The clone carrying this T cell receptor beta chain was seen repeatedly, ten times or more. TCRbeta library construction was performed incorporating unique molecular identifiers. Using its own MiXCR run on the PCR reads, TCRdb lists one record per CDR3 protein. The sample shows over 150,000 distinct CDR3 sequences, approximately 6.3% of them seen only once. These data are taken from a study of T-cell reconstitution after alpha-beta-depleted transplantation in children. The clonotype originates from a boy aged 2-15 years with acute lymphoblastic leukemia, due to receive a stem cell transplant. The specimen comprised PBMCs, sampled before TCRalphabeta/CD19-depleted stem cell transplant.

The CDR3 here is CASSPPSIRPQETQYF. Here the CDR3 DNA reads TGTGCCAGCTCACCACCTTCTATACGCCCGCAGGAGACCCAGTACTTC. This chain joins TRBV18 and TRBJ2-5; D unresolved. The CDR3 sequence is 16 residues long. V lost 0 bases and J 5 bases, leaving 16 bases between the germline ends. Germline V gene lookup returns CDR1 KGHSH and CDR2 LQKENI.